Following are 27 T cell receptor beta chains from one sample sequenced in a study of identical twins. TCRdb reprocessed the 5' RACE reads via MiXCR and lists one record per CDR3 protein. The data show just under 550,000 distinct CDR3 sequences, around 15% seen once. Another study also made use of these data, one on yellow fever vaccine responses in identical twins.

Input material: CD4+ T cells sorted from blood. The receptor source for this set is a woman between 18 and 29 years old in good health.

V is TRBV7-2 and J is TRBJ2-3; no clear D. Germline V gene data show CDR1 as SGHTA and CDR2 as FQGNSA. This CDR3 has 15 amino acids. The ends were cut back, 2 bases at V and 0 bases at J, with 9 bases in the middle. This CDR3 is CASSLTPSSTDTQYF. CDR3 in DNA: TGTGCCAGCAGCTTAACTCCTAGTAGCACAGATACGCAGTATTTT.

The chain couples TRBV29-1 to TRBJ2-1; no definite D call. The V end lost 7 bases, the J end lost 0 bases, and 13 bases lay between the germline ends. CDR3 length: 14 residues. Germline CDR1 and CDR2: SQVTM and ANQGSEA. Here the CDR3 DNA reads TGCAGCGCTCCCTCTCCAAGCTCCTACAATGAGCAGTTCTTC. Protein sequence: CSAPSPSSYNEQFF.

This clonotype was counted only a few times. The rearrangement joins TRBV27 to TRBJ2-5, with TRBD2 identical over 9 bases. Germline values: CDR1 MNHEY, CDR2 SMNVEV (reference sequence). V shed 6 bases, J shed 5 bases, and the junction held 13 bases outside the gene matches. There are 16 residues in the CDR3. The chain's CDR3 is CASRGIAGGAGETQYF. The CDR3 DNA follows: TGTGCCAGCAGGGGCATTGCGGGGGGGGCGGGGGAGACCCAGTACTTC.

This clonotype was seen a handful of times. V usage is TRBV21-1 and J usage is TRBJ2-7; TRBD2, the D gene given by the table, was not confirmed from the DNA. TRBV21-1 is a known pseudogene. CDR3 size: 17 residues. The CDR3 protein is CASSPSGKWDRPYEQYV. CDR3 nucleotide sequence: TGTGCCAGCAGCCCTAGCGGGAAATGGGACAGACCCTACGAGCAGTACGTC.

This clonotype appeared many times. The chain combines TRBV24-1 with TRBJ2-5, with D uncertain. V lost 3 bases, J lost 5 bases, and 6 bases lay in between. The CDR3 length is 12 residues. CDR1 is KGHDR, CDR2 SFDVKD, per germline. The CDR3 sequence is CATSDDLETQYF. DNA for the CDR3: TGTGCCACCAGTGATGACCTTGAGACCCAGTACTTC.

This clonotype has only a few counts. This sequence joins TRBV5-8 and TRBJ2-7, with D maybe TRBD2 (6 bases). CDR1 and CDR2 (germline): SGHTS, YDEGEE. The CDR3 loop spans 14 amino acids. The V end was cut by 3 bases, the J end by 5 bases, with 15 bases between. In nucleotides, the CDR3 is TGTGCCAGCAGCTATCCGGGACTCGTCAACGAGCAGTACTTC. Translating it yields CASSYPGLVNEQYF.

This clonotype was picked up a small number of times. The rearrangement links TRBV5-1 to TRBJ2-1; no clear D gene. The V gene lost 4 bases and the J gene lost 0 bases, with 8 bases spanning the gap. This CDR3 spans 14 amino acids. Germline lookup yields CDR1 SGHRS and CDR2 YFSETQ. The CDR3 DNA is TGCGCCAGCAGCCGCGAAGTCTCCTACAATGAGCAGTTCTTC. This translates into CASSREVSYNEQFF.

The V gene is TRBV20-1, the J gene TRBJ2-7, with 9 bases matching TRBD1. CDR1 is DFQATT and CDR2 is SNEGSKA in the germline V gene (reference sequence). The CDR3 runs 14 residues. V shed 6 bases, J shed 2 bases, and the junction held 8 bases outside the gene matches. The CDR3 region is CSAKDGQGPYEQYV. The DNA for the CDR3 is TGCAGTGCCAAAGACGGACAGGGGCCCTACGAGCAGTACGTC.

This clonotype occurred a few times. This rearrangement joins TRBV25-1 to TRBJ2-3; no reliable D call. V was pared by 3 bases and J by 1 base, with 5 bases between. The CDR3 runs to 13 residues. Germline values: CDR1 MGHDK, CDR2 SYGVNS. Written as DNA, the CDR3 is TGTGCCAGCAGTGACGCCGGCACAGATACGCAGTATTTT. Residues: CASSDAGTDTQYF.

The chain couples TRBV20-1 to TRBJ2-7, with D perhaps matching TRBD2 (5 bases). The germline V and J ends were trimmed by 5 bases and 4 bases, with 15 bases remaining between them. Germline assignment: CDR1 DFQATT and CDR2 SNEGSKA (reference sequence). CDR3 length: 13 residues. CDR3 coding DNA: TGCAGTGCTTCGGCTAGCTCACCATACGAGCAGTACGTC. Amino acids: CSASASSPYEQYV.

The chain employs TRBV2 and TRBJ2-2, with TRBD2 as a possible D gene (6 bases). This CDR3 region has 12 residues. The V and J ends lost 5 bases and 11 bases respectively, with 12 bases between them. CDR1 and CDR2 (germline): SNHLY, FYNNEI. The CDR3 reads CASSLDGSELFF. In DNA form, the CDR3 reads TGTGCCAGCAGTCTGGACGGGAGCGAGCTGTTTTTT.

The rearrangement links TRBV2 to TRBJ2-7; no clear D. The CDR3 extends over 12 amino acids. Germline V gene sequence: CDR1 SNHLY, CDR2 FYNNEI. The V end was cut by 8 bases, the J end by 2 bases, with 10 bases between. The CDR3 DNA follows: TGTGCCAGCTGCCCAACCACCTACGAGCAGTACGTC. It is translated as CASCPTTYEQYV.

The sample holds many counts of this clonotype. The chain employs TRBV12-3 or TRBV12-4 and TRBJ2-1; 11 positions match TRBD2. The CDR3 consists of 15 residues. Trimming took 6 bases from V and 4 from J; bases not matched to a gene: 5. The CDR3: CASRPLAGGYNEQFF. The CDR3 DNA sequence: TGTGCCAGCAGACCCCTAGCGGGGGGTTACAATGAGCAGTTCTTC.

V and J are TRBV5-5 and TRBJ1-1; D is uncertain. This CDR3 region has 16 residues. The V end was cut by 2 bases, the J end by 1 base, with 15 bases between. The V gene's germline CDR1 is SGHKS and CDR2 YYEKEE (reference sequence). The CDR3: CASSLTPRSGNTEAFF. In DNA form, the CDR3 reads TGTGCCAGCAGCTTAACCCCCAGGAGCGGGAACACTGAAGCTTTCTTT. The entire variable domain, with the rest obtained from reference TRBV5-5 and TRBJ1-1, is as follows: DAGVTQSPTHLIKTRGQQVTLRCSPISGHKSVSWYQQVLGQGPQFIFQYYEKEERGRGNFPDRFSARQFPNYSSELNVNALLLGDSALYLCASSLTPRSGNTEAFFGQGTRLTVV.

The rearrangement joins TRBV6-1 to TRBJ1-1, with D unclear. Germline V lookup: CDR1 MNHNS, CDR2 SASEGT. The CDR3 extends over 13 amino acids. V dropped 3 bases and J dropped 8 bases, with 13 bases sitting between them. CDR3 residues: CASSESRSLEAFF. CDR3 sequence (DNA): TGTGCCAGCAGTGAGAGTCGTTCGTTGGAAGCTTTCTTT.

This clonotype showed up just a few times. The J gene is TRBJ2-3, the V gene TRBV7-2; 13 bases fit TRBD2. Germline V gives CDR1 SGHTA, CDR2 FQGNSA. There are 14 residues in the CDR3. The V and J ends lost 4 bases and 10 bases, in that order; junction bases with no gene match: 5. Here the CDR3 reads CASSSGLAGPSQYF. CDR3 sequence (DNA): TGTGCCAGCAGCTCGGGACTAGCGGGACCATCGCAGTATTTT. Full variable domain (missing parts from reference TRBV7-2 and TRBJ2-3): GAGVSQSPSNKVTEKGKDVELRCDPISGHTALYWYRQSLGQGLEFLIYFQGNSAPDKSGLPSDRFSAERTGGSVSTLTIQRTQQEDSAVYLCASSSGLAGPSQYFGPGTRLTVL.

CDR3 amino acids: CASTTRQIYNSPLHF. CDR3 DNA sequence: TGTGCCAGCACCACGAGACAGATCTATAATTCACCCCTCCACTTT. The chain couples TRBV12-3 or TRBV12-4 to TRBJ1-6, with D possibly matching TRBD1 (5 bases). V gave up 7 bases and J gave up 3 bases, with 13 bases separating them. The CDR3 spans 15 residues.

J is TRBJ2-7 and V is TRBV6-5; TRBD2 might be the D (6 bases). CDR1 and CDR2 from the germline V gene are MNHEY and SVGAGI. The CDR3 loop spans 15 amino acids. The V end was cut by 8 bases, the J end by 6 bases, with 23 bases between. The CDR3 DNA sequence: TGTGCCAGCGTTCCTCCGGGACTCTTCTCTGGCGAGCAGTACGTC. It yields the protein CASVPPGLFSGEQYV.

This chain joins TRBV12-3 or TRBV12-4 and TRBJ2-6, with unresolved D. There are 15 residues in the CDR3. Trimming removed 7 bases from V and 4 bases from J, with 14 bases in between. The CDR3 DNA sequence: TGTGCCAGCACCAGAGCCCCATCCGGGGCCAACGTCCTGACTTTC. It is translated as CASTRAPSGANVLTF.

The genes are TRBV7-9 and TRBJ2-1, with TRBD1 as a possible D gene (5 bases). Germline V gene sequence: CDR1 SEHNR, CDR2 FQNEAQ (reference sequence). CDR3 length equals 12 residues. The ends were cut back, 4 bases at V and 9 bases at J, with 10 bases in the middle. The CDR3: CASSSQAIEQFF. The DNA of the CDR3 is TGTGCCAGCAGCTCACAGGCGATTGAGCAGTTCTTC.

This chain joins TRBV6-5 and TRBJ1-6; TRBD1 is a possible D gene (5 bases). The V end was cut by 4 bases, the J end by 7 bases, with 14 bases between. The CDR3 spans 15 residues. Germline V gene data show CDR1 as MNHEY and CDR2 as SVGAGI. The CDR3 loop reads CASSFWKRGNSPLHF. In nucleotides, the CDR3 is TGTGCCAGCAGTTTCTGGAAGAGGGGAAATTCACCCCTCCACTTT.

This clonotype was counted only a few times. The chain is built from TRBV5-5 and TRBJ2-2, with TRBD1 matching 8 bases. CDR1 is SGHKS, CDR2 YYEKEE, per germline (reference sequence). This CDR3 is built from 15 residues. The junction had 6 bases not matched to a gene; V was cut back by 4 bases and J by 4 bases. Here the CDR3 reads CASSSGQGFTGELFF. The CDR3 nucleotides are TGTGCCAGCAGCAGCGGACAGGGCTTCACCGGGGAGCTGTTTTTT.

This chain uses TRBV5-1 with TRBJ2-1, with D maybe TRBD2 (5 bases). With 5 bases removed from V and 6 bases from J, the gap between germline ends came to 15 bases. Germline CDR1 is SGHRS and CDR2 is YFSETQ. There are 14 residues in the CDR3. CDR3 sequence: CASRDSAAANEQFF. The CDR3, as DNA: TGCGCCAGCAGGGACTCCGCGGCCGCCAATGAGCAGTTCTTC.

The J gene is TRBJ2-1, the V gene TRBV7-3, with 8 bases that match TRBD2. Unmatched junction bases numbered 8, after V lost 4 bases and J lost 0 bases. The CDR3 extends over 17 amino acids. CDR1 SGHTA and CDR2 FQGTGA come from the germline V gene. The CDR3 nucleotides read TGTGCCAGCAGCTATGGGGCCGGGACTAGCTCCTACAATGAGCAGTTCTTC. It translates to CASSYGAGTSSYNEQFF.

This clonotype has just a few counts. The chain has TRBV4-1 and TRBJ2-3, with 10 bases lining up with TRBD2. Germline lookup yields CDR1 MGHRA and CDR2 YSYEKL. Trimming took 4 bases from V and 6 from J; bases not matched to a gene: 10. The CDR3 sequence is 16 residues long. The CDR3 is CASSRGSSGSSDTQYF. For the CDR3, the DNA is TGCGCCAGCAGCCGTGGGTCTAGCGGGAGTAGCGATACGCAGTATTTT.

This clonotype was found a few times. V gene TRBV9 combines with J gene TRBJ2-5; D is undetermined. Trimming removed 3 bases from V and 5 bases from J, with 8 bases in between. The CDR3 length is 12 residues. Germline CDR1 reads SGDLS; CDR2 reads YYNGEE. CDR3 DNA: TGTGCCAGCAGCGCCAATGGGGAGACCCAGTACTTC. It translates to CASSANGETQYF.

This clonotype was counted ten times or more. CDR3 protein: CASTLGRIPTDTQYF. The CDR3 region has the DNA TGTGCCAGCACCTTGGGACGGATACCAACAGATACGCAGTATTTT. The gene calls are TRBV11-2 and TRBJ2-3; D may correspond to TRBD1 or TRBD2 (5 bases each). V lost 7 bases and J 3 bases, leaving 17 bases between the germline ends. The germline gives CDR1 SGHAT, CDR2 FQNNGV. The CDR3 has 15 amino acids.